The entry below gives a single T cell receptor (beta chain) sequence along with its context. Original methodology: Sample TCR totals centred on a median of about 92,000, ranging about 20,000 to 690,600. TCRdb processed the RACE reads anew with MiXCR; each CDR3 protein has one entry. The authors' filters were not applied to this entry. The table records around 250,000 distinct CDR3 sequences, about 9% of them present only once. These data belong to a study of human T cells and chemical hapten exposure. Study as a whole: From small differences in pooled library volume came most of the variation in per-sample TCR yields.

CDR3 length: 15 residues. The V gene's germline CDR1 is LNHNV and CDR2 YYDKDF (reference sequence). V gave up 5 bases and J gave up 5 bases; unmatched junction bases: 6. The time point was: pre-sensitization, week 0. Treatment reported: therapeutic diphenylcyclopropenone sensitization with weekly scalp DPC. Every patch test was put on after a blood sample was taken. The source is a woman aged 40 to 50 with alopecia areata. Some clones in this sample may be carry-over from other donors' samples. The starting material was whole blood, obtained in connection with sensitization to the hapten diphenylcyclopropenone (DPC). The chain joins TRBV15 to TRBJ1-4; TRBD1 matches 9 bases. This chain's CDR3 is CATSSTGTGNEKLFF. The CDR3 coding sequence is TGTGCCACCAGCTCAACCGGGACAGGGAATGAAAAACTGTTTTTT. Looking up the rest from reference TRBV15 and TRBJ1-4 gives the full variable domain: DAMVIQNPRYQVTQFGKPVTLSCSQTLNHNVMYWYQQKSSQAPKLLFHYYDKDFNNEADTPDNFQSRRPNTSFCFLDIRSPGLGDTAMYLCATSSTGTGNEKLFFGSGTQLSVL.